Listed here is a single T cell receptor beta chain. The data were obtained in a study of T cells in Graves' hyperthyroidism and ophthalmopathy. TCR beta CDR3 regions were amplified from RNA. TCR CDR3 regions were first amplified by RT-PCR with HTBI primers. MiXCR, run by TCRdb on the multiplex PCR reads, gives a single entry per CDR3 protein. The sample has around 610,000 distinct CDR3 sequences, approximately 15% seen once; the top ten hold 4.3%. V lost 2 bases to trimming and J lost 7 bases, with 5 bases between them. This CDR3 has 10 amino acids. Germline lookup yields CDR1 DFQATT and CDR2 SNEGSKA (reference sequence). From more than 9 ml of fresh peripheral blood, PBMCs were isolated.

This receptor was obtained from a woman aged 40 to 49 with Graves' ophthalmopathy. The rearrangement uses TRBV20-1 and TRBJ1-1; no definite D call. Specimen: blood. The CDR3 DNA sequence: TGCAGTGCTAGACCAATTGAAGCTTTCTTT. Its protein product is CSARPIEAFF.